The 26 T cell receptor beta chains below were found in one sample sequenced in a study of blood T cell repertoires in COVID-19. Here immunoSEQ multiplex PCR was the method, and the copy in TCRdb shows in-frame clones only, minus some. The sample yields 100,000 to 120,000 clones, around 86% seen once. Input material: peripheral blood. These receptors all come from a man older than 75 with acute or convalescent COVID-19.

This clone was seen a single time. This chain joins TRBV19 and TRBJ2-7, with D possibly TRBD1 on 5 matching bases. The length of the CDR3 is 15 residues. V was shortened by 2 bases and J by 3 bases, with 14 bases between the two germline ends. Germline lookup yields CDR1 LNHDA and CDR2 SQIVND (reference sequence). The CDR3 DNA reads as TGTGCCAGTAGTATACAGGGTCTGGGGAACTACGAGCAGTACTTC. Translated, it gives CASSIQGLGNYEQYF.

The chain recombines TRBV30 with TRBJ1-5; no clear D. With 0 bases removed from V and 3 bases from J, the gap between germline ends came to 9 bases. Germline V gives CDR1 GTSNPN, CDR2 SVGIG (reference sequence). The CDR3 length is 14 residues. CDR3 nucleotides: TGTGCCTGGAGTGTAGGAGACGTCAATCAGCCCCAGCATTTT. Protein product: CAWSVGDVNQPQHF. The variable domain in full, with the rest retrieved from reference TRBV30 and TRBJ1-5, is SQTIHQWPATLVQPVGSPLSLECTVEGTSNPNLYWYRQAAGRGLQLLFYSVGIGQISSEVPQNLSASRPQDRQFILSSKKLLLSDSGFYLCAWSVGDVNQPQHFGDGTRLSIL.

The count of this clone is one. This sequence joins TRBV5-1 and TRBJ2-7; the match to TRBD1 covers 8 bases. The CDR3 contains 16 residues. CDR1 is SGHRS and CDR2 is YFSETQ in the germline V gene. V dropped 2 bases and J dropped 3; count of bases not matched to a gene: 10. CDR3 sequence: CASSLTPGQANYEQYF. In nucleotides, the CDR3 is TGCGCCAGCAGCTTAACTCCGGGACAGGCCAACTACGAGCAGTACTTC.

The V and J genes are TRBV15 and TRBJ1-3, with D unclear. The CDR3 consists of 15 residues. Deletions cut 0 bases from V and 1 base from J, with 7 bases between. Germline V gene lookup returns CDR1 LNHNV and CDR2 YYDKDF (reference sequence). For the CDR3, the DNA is TGTGCCACCAGCAGAGACAGGTCTTCTGGAAACACCATATATTTT. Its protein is CATSRDRSSGNTIYF.

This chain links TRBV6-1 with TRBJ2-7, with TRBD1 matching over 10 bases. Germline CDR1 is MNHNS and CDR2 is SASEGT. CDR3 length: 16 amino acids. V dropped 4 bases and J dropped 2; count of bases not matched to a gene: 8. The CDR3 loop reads CASSGDSGTGAYEQYF. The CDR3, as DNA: TGTGCCAGCAGTGGGGACTCCGGGACAGGGGCCTACGAGCAGTACTTC.

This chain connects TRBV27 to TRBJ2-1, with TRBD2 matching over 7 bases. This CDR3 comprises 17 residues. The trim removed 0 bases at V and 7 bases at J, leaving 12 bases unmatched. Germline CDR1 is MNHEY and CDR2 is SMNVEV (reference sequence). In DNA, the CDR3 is TGTGCCAGCAGTTTATCCCCTTTATTGCGGGAGAGGAATGAGCAGTTCTTC. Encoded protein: CASSLSPLLRERNEQFF.

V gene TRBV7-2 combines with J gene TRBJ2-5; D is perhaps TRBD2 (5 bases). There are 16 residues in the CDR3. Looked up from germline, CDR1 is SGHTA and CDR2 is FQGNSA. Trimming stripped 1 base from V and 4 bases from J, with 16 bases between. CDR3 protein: CASSLERPSISETQYF. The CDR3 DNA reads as TGTGCCAGCAGCTTAGAAAGGCCTAGCATTTCAGAGACCCAGTACTTC.

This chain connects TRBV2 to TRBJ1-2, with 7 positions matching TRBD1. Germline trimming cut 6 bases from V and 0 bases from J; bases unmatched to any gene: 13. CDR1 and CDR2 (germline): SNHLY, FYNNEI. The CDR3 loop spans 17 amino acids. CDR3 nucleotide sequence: TGTGCCAGCAGGGGTCTAATCCGGGACAGCACTAACTATGGCTACACCTTC. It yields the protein CASRGLIRDSTNYGYTF. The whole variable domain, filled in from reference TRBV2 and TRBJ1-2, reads EPEVTQTPSHQVTQMGQEVILRCVPISNHLYFYWYRQILGQKVEFLVSFYNNEISEKSEIFDDQFSVERPDGSNFTLKIRSTKLEDSAMYFCASRGLIRDSTNYGYTFGSGTRLTVV.

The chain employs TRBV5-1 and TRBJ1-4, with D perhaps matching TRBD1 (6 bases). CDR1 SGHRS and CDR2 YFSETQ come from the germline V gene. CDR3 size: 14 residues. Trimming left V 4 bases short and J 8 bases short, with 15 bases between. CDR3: CASSDGQTPEKLFF. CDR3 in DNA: TGCGCCAGCAGCGACGGACAGACTCCCGAAAAACTGTTTTTT.

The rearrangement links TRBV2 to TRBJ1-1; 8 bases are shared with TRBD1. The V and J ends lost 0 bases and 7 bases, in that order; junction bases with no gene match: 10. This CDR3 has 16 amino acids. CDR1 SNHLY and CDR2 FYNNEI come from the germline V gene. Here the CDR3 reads CASSEALGRGPDEAFF. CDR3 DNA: TGTGCCAGCAGTGAAGCGCTCGGCAGGGGGCCCGATGAAGCTTTCTTT.

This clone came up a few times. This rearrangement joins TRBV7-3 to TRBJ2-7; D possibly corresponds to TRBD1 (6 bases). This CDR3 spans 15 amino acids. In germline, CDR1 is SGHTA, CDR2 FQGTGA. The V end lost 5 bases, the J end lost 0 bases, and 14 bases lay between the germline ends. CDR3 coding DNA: TGTGCCAGCAGCCTACAGGGCTCTAGCTCCTACGAGCAGTACTTC. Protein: CASSLQGSSSYEQYF.

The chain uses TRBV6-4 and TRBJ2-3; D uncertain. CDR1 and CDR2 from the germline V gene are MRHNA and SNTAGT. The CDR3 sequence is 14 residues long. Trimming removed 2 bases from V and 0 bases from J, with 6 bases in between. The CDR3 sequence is CASSDGPSTDTQYF. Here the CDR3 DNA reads TGTGCCAGCAGTGACGGGCCGAGCACAGATACGCAGTATTTT.

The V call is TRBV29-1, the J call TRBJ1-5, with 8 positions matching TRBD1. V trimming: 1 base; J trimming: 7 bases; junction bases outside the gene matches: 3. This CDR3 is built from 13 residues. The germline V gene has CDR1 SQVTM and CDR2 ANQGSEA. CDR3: CSVEAGGGQPQHF. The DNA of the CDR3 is TGCAGCGTTGAAGCAGGGGGCGGACAGCCCCAGCATTTT.

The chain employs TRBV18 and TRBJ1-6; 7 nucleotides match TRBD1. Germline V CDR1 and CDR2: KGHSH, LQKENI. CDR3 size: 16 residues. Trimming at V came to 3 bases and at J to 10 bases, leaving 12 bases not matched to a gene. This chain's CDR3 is CASSPLPTGISSPLHF. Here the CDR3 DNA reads TGTGCCAGCTCACCGTTACCGACAGGGATAAGCTCACCCCTCCACTTT.

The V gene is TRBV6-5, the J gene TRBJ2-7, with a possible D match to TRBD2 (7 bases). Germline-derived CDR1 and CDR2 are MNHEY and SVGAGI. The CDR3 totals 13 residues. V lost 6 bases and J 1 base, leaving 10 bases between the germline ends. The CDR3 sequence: CASSRGASYEQYF. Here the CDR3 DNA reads TGTGCCAGCAGCCGGGGGGCTTCCTACGAGCAGTACTTC.

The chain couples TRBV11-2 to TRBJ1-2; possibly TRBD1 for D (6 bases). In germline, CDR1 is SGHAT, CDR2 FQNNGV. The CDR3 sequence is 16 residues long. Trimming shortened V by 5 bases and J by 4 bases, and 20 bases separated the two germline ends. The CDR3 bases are TGTGCCAGCAGCCCCATTAGGGGGTACAGGCTCTATGGCTACACCTTC. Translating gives CASSPIRGYRLYGYTF.

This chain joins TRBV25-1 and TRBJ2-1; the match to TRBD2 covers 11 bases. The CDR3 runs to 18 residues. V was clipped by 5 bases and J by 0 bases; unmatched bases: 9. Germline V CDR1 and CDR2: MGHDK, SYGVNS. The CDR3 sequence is CASSRRTSGSSSYNEQFF. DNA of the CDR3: TGTGCCAGCAGTAGGAGGACTAGCGGGTCTAGCTCCTACAATGAGCAGTTCTTC.

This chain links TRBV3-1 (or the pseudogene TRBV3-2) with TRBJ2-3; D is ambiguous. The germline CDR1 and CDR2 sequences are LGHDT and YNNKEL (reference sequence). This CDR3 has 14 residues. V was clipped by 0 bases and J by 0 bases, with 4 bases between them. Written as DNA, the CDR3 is TGTGCCAGCAGCCAAGACATGAGCACAGATACGCAGTATTTT. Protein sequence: CASSQDMSTDTQYF.

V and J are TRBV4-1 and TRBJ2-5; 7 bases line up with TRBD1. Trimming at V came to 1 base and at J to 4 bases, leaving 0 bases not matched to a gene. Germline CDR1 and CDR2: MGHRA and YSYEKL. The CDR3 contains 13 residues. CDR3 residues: CASSQGQGETQYF. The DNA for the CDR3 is TGCGCCAGCAGCCAAGGACAGGGAGAGACCCAGTACTTC.

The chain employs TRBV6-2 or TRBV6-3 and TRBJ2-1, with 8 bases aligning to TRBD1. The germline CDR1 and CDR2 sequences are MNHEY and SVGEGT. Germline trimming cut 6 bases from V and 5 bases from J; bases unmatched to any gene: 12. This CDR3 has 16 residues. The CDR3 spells CASSNNPGDRNNEQFF. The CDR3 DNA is TGTGCCAGCAGCAATAATCCCGGGGACAGGAACAATGAGCAGTTCTTC.

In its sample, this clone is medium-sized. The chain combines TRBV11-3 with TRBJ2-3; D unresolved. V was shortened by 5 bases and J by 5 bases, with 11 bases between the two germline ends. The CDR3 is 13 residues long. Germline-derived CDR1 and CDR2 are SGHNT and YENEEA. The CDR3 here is CASSPSYRDTQYF. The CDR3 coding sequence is TGTGCCAGCAGCCCATCCTATAGAGATACGCAGTATTTT.

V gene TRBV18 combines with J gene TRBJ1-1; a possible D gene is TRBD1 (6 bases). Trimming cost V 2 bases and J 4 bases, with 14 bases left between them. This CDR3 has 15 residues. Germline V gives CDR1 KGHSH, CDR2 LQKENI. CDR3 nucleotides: TGTGCCAGCTCACCAAAACAGGGATGGGGCACTGAAGCTTTCTTT. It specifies CASSPKQGWGTEAFF.

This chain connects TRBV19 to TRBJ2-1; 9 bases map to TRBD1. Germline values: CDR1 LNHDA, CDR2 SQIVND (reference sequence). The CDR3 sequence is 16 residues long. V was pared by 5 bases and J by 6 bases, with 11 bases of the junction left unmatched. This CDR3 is CASSSPGTGNFNEQFF. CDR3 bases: TGTGCCAGTAGTTCCCCCGGGACAGGGAATTTCAATGAGCAGTTCTTC.

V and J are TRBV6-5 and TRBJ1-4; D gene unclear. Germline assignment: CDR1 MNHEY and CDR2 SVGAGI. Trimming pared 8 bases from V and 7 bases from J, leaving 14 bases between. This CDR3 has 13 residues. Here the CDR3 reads CASRTARGEKLFF. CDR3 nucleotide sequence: TGTGCCAGCCGGACGGCGCGGGGTGAAAAACTGTTTTTT.

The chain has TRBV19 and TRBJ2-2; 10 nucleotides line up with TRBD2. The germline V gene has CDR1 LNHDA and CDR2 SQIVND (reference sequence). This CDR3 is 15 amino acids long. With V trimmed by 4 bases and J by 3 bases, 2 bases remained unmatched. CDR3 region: CASSTSGSHTGELFF. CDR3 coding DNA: TGTGCCAGTAGTACTAGCGGGAGCCACACCGGGGAGCTGTTTTTT.

DNA for the CDR3: TGTGCCAGCAGCCCAAGGGACTACACCTACGAGCAGTACTTC. This codes for CASSPRDYTYEQYF. V gene TRBV14 combines with J gene TRBJ2-7; 7 bases are shared with TRBD2. Looked up from germline, CDR1 is SGHDN and CDR2 is FVKESK. Trimming took 4 bases from V and 2 from J; bases not matched to a gene: 5. This CDR3 is built from 14 residues.